This passage covers 26 T cell receptor beta chains from one sample sequenced in a study of a mutant IDH1 vaccine in newly diagnosed glioma. Generated by immunoSEQ multiplex PCR, the TCRdb table keeps only in-frame clones and is missing some. The repertoire holds over 30,000 clones, with 80% to 90% as singletons. Time point indicated: week 47, end of study. Vaccination used 300 ug of mutant IDH1 20-mer peptide per dose, with topical imiquimod. The antigens of these receptors remain unknown. The sample was PBMCs, taken from a glioma patient whose treatment included an IDH1 peptide vaccine. These TCRs come from a woman in her 30s with glioma.

The J gene is TRBJ2-7, the V gene TRBV6-1; D might be TRBD1 or TRBD2, each matching 6 bases. Germline V gives CDR1 MNHNS, CDR2 SASEGT. CDR3 length: 14 residues. V lost 7 bases and J lost 2, with 15 bases in between. The DNA for the CDR3 is TGTGCCAGCACCTTGGGGGGCCCAGCCTACGAGCAGTACTTC. Encoded protein: CASTLGGPAYEQYF.

On this clone itself: The same CDR3 arises from other DNA sequences in this sample as well. V gene TRBV6-5 combines with J gene TRBJ1-6; D uncertain. The length of the CDR3 is 14 residues. V lost 6 bases and J 0 bases, leaving 6 bases between the germline ends. Germline values: CDR1 MNHEY, CDR2 SVGAGI. The CDR3 loop reads CASRPGSYNSPLHF. CDR3 DNA: TGTGCCAGCAGACCAGGCTCCTATAATTCACCCCTCCACTTT.

The chain is built from TRBV7-9 and TRBJ2-2, with unresolved D. The germline CDR1 and CDR2 sequences are SEHNR and FQNEAQ (reference sequence). The CDR3 runs to 16 residues. The V end lost 0 bases, the J end lost 0 bases, and 8 bases lay between the germline ends. CDR3 coding DNA: TGTGCCAGCAGCTTAGCTTTAGGCACGAACACCGGGGAGCTGTTTTTT. This sequence encodes CASSLALGTNTGELFF.

J is TRBJ2-7 and V is TRBV6-1; 9 bases align to TRBD1. The CDR3 extends over 13 amino acids. Germline V gene data show CDR1 as MNHNS and CDR2 as SASEGT. V trimming: 8 bases; J trimming: 3 bases; junction bases outside the gene matches: 5. The CDR3 DNA sequence: TGTGCCAGCGGACAGGGGAATTTCTACGAGCAGTACTTC. This sequence encodes CASGQGNFYEQYF.

The chain joins TRBV25-1 to TRBJ1-1, with D possibly TRBD1 on 6 matching bases. CDR1 and CDR2 from the germline V gene are MGHDK and SYGVNS. V was clipped by 5 bases and J by 4 bases, with 17 bases between them. The CDR3 is made up of 15 amino acids. The DNA for the CDR3 is TGTGCCAGCAGTTTCGGGGGCCAGGGTAGCACTGAAGCTTTCTTT. Translating gives CASSFGGQGSTEAFF. The variable domain in full, with the rest retrieved from reference TRBV25-1 and TRBJ1-1, is EADIYQTPRYLVIGTGKKITLECSQTMGHDKMYWYQQDPGMELHLIHYSYGVNSTEKGDLSSESTVSRIRTEHFPLTLESARPSHTSQYLCASSFGGQGSTEAFFGQGTRLTVV.

The chain has TRBV6-6 and TRBJ2-1, with a tentative D call TRBD2 (6 bases). Germline V lookup: CDR1 MNHNY, CDR2 SVGAGI (reference sequence). V was shortened by 8 bases and J by 4 bases, with 6 bases between the two germline ends. This CDR3 contains 11 residues. DNA of the CDR3: TGTGCCAGCGGACTATACAATGAGCAGTTCTTC. Translated, it gives CASGLYNEQFF.

The J gene is TRBJ2-7, the V gene TRBV5-1; 7 nucleotides align to TRBD1. Germline V CDR1 and CDR2: SGHRS, YFSETQ. The CDR3 is 15 amino acids. With 4 bases clipped from V and 3 bases from J, the junction kept 10 bases outside the gene matches. CDR3 nucleotide sequence: TGCGCCAGCAGCGCTTTATGGGACAGTAACTACGAGCAGTACTTC. Its protein is CASSALWDSNYEQYF.

CDR3 nucleotides: TGTGCCAGTAGTATCTCCATGTACGAGACCCAGTACTTC. It codes for CASSISMYETQYF. The chain is built from TRBV19 and TRBJ2-5, with D hard to call. The CDR3 consists of 13 residues. Trimming cost V 3 bases and J 5 bases, with 10 bases left between them. Germline V lookup: CDR1 LNHDA, CDR2 SQIVND (reference sequence).

The chain joins TRBV29-1 to TRBJ2-7; TRBD1 matches at 8 bases. J was trimmed by 4 bases and V by 7 bases; bases with no gene match: 3. Germline V gene data show CDR1 as SQVTM and CDR2 as ANQGSEA. This CDR3 spans 11 amino acids. CDR3 residues: CSAGQGYEQYF. The CDR3 DNA reads as TGCAGCGCCGGACAGGGATACGAGCAGTACTTC.

This clone appeared a few times. The chain has TRBV5-4 and TRBJ2-7; maybe TRBD1 (6 bases). The CDR3 is 12 residues long. V lost 7 bases and J lost 6, with 14 bases in between. Germline V lookup: CDR1 SGHNT, CDR2 YYREEE (reference sequence). DNA for the CDR3: TGTGCCAGCCAGCTTCCAGGGGCCGAGCAGTACTTC. Translation: CASQLPGAEQYF. The whole variable domain, remainder taken from reference TRBV5-4 and TRBJ2-7, is ETGVTQSPTHLIKTRGQQVTLRCSSQSGHNTVSWYQQALGQGPQFIFQYYREEENGRGNFPPRFSGLQFPNYSSELNVNALELDDSALYLCASQLPGAEQYFGPGTRLTVT.

This CDR3 reads CASSERGHQPQHF. The CDR3 DNA follows: TGTGCCAGCAGTGAAAGGGGGCATCAGCCCCAGCATTTT. The chain employs TRBV6-1 and TRBJ1-5; 7 bases align to TRBD1. Germline CDR1 reads MNHNS; CDR2 reads SASEGT. V shed 2 bases, J shed 5 bases, and the junction held 0 bases outside the gene matches. The CDR3 covers 13 residues.

The CDR3 here is CATSRDKDQGSETQYF. CDR3 nucleotides: TGTGCCACCAGCAGAGATAAGGACCAGGGGTCGGAGACCCAGTACTTC. This rearrangement joins TRBV15 to TRBJ2-5, with TRBD1 as a possible D gene (6 bases). Germline V gene data show CDR1 as LNHNV and CDR2 as YYDKDF (reference sequence). CDR3 size: 16 residues. Trimming took off 0 bases at V and 5 bases at J, with 16 bases between the two ends.

The chain joins TRBV4-1 to TRBJ1-5, with D possibly being TRBD1 (6 bases). Trimming removed 3 bases from V and 1 base from J, with 16 bases in between. CDR3 length: 17 residues. CDR1 is MGHRA, CDR2 YSYEKL, per germline. The CDR3 DNA is TGCGCCAGCAGCCATCTATTACAGGGACGGAGCAATCAGCCCCAGCATTTT. Translating it yields CASSHLLQGRSNQPQHF.

This clone showed up just once. The chain employs TRBV9 and TRBJ1-2; TRBD1 aligns across 7 bases. This CDR3 comprises 15 residues. V trimming: 0 bases; J trimming: 4 bases; junction bases outside the gene matches: 6. CDR1 and CDR2 from the germline V gene are SGDLS and YYNGEE. CDR3 DNA: TGTGCCAGCAGCGTAGTGGAGGGGGCCGGCTATGGCTACACCTTC. It is translated as CASSVVEGAGYGYTF.

This sequence joins TRBV10-3 and TRBJ1-4, with TRBD1 matching 7 bases. The CDR3 loop spans 14 amino acids. With 10 bases clipped from V and 5 bases from J, the junction kept 10 bases outside the gene matches. The germline V gene has CDR1 ENHRY and CDR2 SYGVKD. The CDR3 sequence is CATLWDRRNEKLFF. Here the CDR3 DNA reads TGTGCCACCCTCTGGGACAGACGGAATGAAAAACTGTTTTTT.

V is TRBV6-1 and J is TRBJ1-2; 7 nucleotides match TRBD1. V shed 7 bases, J shed 3 bases, and the junction held 8 bases outside the gene matches. Germline CDR1 is MNHNS and CDR2 is SASEGT. This CDR3 region has 14 residues. CDR3: CASTRGGQDYGYTF. In DNA form, the CDR3 reads TGTGCCAGCACCCGGGGAGGACAGGACTATGGCTACACCTTC.

This chain connects TRBV6-6 to TRBJ1-4; 11 bases align to TRBD1. Unmatched junction bases numbered 4, after V lost 6 bases and J lost 7 bases. CDR1 and CDR2 (germline): MNHNY, SVGAGI (reference sequence). CDR3 length: 14 amino acids. The CDR3 region is CASRSGTGGEKLFF. Here the CDR3 DNA reads TGTGCCAGCAGGTCCGGGACAGGGGGTGAAAAACTGTTTTTT.

The chain uses TRBV4-1 and TRBJ1-6; no reliable D call. The CDR3 covers 16 residues. Germline V CDR1 and CDR2: MGHRA, YSYEKL. V dropped 1 base and J dropped 0 bases, with 7 bases sitting between them. The CDR3 spells CASSQGQSSYNSPLHF. The CDR3 nucleotides are TGCGCCAGCAGCCAAGGGCAAAGCTCCTATAATTCACCCCTCCACTTT.

The chain has TRBV14 and TRBJ2-7, with D uncertain. Per the germline V gene, CDR1 is SGHDN and CDR2 is FVKESK. The V end was cut by 6 bases, the J end by 3 bases, with 18 bases between. The CDR3 spans 15 residues. The chain's CDR3 is CASSHFDTPLYEQYF. CDR3 nucleotides: TGTGCCAGCAGTCACTTTGACACTCCCCTCTACGAGCAGTACTTC.

The chain carries TRBV20-1 and TRBJ1-2; D gene unclear. Germline CDR1 DFQATT, CDR2 SNEGSKA (reference sequence). Between the trimmed V and J ends, which lost 7 bases and 8 bases, there was a span of 14 bases. CDR3 size: 11 residues. CDR3 amino acids: CSVPDLGGYTF. The CDR3 nucleotides are TGCAGTGTCCCTGACTTGGGGGGCTACACCTTC.

J is TRBJ1-1 and V is TRBV2, with D possibly being TRBD1 (5 bases). Trimming took off 7 bases at V and 6 bases at J, with 18 bases between the two ends. The germline V gene encodes CDR1 SNHLY and CDR2 FYNNEI. CDR3 length: 14 residues. CDR3 sequence: CASMPLGGIPEAFF. The CDR3 DNA follows: TGTGCCAGCATGCCCCTTGGGGGGATCCCTGAAGCTTTCTTT.

This rearrangement joins TRBV18 to TRBJ2-7; 8 positions agree with TRBD1. Germline V gene data show CDR1 as KGHSH and CDR2 as LQKENI. J was trimmed by 3 bases and V by 2 bases; bases with no gene match: 6. The CDR3 totals 15 residues. The DNA for the CDR3 is TGTGCCAGCTCACCAACGGGACAGGTTAACTACGAGCAGTACTTC. Translated, it gives CASSPTGQVNYEQYF.

The chain couples TRBV6-5 to TRBJ1-1; the D is unclear. CDR3 length equals 15 residues. Per germline, CDR1 MNHEY and CDR2 SVGAGI. V was cut by 1 base and J by 5 bases, with 14 bases left in between. The CDR3 spells CASSYFVGGVTEAFF. For the CDR3, the DNA is TGTGCCAGCAGTTACTTCGTCGGAGGTGTGACTGAAGCTTTCTTT.

The count of this clone is one. The V and J genes are TRBV4-3 and TRBJ2-7, with TRBD1 matching over 9 bases. The CDR3 consists of 15 residues. The germline V gene encodes CDR1 LGHNA and CDR2 YSLEER. V lost 0 bases, J lost 3 bases, and 3 bases stayed unmatched. Written as DNA, the CDR3 is TGCGCCAGCAGCCAAGAAAGACAGGGGGTCTACGAGCAGTACTTC. This gives the protein CASSQERQGVYEQYF.

V is TRBV2 and J is TRBJ2-7; TRBD1 matches at 8 bases. Trimming took 7 bases from V and 5 from J; bases not matched to a gene: 4. Germline CDR1 and CDR2: SNHLY and FYNNEI. The CDR3 consists of 12 residues. This chain's CDR3 is CASTRDRNEQYF. DNA for the CDR3: TGTGCCAGCACCCGGGACAGGAACGAGCAGTACTTC.

The chain joins TRBV7-6 to TRBJ2-2, with 10 nucleotides matching TRBD1. Trimming cost V 5 bases and J 4 bases; bases outside gene matches: 4. Looked up from germline, CDR1 is SGHVS and CDR2 is FNYEAQ. This CDR3 has 15 residues. The CDR3 region is CASSLGQGGTGELFF. The DNA of the CDR3 is TGTGCCAGCAGCCTCGGACAGGGGGGCACCGGGGAGCTGTTTTTT.